The sequence of this T cell receptor (beta chain) was determined in a study of CD8 T cells in Susac syndrome (dated by TCRdb to about 2019). For the study in its entirety: Among the sequenced Susac syndrome patients, roughly six had clinically active disease and fewer than ten were in clinical remission. The study compared CD8+ T cell repertoire clonality among 12 healthy donors, 14 Susac syndrome patients and about 16 multiple sclerosis patients. At the time of blood withdrawal, Susac syndrome patients were either therapy-naive, taking corticosteroids (with some also receiving IVIg), or on IVIg alone. Repertoire sequencing was used to test whether CD8+ T cell activation and differentiation in Susac syndrome was antigen driven.

High-throughput TCR beta sequencing profiled peripheral blood CD8+ and CD4+ T cells from healthy donors, Susac syndrome patients and multiple sclerosis patients. The Susac syndrome patients fulfilled recently defined diagnostic criteria for definite or probable disease. Bulk CD8+ and CD4+ T cells were purified by magnetic negative isolation, whereas CD8+ TEMRA cells were enriched by FACS. Blood was drawn into EDTA tubes, processed within 24 hours, and PBMCs were isolated by density gradient centrifugation. PBMCs intended for TCR sequencing were cryopreserved in liquid nitrogen and thawed later in a water bath at 37 degrees C. Purity of sorted or isolated CD4+, CD8+ and CD8+ TEMRA cells was at least 90%. RNA was extracted using the RNeasy kit, and about 0.45 to 1 microgram was reverse transcribed with random hexamers. The immunoSEQ multiplex PCR assay, covering 54 Vbeta and 13 Jbeta segments, was used to amplify TCR beta CDR3 regions. PCR amplification bias was corrected by using a synthetic template baseline for primer optimization and computational correction. The source study handled its data this way. Reads were annotated to V, D and J genes per IMGT and analyzed with immunoSEQ Analyzer, keeping only productive sequences. To calculate clonality, Shannon entropy was normalized by log2 of the number of productive unique sequences and then subtracted from one. Public and private clones were assessed among the 100 most prevalent clones of each patient and control. Clones were defined as Susac-specific when absent from the healthy and MS cohorts, from about 1,100 published viral clones and from other ImmuneACCESS disease sequences. The public reads were reanalyzed by TCRdb: fastp trimming at Q25, MiXCR alignment, in-frame beta chains only. Merged by CDR3 protein, the rows form single entries marked with the most common genes and DNA. The V and J calls were determined by TCRdb, not by the authors. The sample includes 100,000 to 150,000 distinct CDR3 sequences, with more than 90% observed a single time. The ten largest clonotypes hold 0.21% of the sample.

The CDR1 and CDR2 encoded by the germline V gene (reference sequence) are DFQATT and SNEGSKA. V is pruned by 4 bases and J by 6 bases, leaving 6 bases of the junction without a gene match. The CDR3 sequence holds 13 residues, the cysteine and phenylalanine included. The entry retains the CDR3 DNA only, 39 bases that are in frame from base 1. About this clonotype: Its antigen is currently not known. The record has no base qualities; no much larger clone is one base away.

Results and caveats for the whole study, not just this receptor: Around 15 Susac-specific public clones were identified in the total CD8+ repertoire, and roughly five Susac-specific public clones were identified in the CD8+ TEMRA repertoire. The TCR sequencing and HLA analysis was acknowledged to have included a relatively small number of individuals. Clonal expansion was seen in Susac syndrome CD8+ repertoires, peaking in CD8+ TEMRA cells and being greater in clinically active patients than in remitting ones.

The chain uses TRBV20-1 and TRBJ1-2, and 9 junction bases match TRBD1. This sequence originates from a human donor with Susac syndrome. The specimen sequenced was CD8+ T cells from PBMCs. In nucleotide form, the sequence is TGCAGTGCTACACGACAGGGGGGAGATGGCTACACCTTC. It encodes CSATRQGGDGYTF.